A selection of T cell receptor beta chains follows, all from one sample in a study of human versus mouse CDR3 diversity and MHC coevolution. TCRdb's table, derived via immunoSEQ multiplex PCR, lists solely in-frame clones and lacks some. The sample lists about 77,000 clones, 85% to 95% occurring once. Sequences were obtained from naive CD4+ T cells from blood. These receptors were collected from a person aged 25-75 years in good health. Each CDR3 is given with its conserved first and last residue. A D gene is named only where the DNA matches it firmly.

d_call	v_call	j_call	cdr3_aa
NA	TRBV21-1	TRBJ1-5	CASSIRQPNQPQHF
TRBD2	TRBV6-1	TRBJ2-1	CASGKAGGPYNEQFF
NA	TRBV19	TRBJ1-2	CASSIRGINYGYTF
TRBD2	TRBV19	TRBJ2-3	CASSIGTSGRAGRGTDTQYF
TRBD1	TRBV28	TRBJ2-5	CASSLRRDRGRQETQYF
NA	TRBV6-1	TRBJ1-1	CASSAEGTTEAFF
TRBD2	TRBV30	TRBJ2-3	CAWSLSGGYTDTQYF
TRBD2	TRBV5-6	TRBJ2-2	CASSAVAGVNTGELFF
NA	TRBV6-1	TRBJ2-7	CASGGFEQYF
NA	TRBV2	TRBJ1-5	CASSSDSQLYQPQHF
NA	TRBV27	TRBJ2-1	CASSFRENNEQFF
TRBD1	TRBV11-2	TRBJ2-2	CASSARQGTGELFF
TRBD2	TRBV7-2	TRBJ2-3	CASSFSGRLSTDTQYF
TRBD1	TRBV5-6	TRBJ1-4	CASSLRGLGEKLFF
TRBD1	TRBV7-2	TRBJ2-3	CASSLNRGPPDTQYF
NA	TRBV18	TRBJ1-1	CASSRAGGGGTEAFF
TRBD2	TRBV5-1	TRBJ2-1	CASRIAGSSYNEQFF
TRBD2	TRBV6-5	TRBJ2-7	CASSPEREGSYEQYF
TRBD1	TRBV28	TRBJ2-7	CASSLRQGGYEQYF
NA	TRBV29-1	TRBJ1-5	CSVVWPNNQPQHF
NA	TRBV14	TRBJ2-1	CASSQVHGQYNEQFF
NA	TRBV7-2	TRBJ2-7	CASSPGTLGSYEQYF
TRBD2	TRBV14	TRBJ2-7	CASSPRDYSYEQYF
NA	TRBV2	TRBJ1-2	CASSESERYGYTF
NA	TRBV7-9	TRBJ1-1	CASSSRQSSEAFF
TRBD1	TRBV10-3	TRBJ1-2	CAITGTGGSYGYTF
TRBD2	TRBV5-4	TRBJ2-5	CASSGLAGQETQYF
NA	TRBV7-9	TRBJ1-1	CASSSRGRGVTEAFF
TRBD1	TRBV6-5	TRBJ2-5	CASSGGDRAGEQYF
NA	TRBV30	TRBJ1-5	CAWSVEGGGNQPQHF
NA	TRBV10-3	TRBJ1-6	CAISEQVQSSPLHF
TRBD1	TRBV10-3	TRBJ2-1	CAISDQQGKNEQFF
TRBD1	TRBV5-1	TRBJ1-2	CASSSGQDNYGYTF
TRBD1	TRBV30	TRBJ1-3	CAWSAQGAYGNTIYF
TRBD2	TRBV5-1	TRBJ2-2	CASRTSGTSGELFF
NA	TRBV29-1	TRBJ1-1	CSVELQLNTEAFF
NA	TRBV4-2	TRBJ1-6	CASSPTEDNSPLHF
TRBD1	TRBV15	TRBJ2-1	CATSRAGGSYNEQFF
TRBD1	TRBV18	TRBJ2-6	CASSVQTGSSGANVLTF
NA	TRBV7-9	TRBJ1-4	CASSLSGAGDNEKLFF
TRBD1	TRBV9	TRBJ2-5	CASSVAGGIETQYF
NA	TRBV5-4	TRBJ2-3	CASGSGFLSTDTQYF
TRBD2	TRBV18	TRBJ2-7	CASSPASGKFYEQYF